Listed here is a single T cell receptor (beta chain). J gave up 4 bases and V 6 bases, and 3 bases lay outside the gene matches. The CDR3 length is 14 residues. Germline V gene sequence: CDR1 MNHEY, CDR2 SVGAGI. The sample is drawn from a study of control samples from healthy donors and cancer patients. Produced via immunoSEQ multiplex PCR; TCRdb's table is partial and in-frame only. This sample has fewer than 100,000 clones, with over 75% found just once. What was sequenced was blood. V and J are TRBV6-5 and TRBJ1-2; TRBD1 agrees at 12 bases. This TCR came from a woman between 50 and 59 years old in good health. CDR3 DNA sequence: TGTGCCAGCAGGGGGACAGGGGGCTTCTATGGCTACACCTTC. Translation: CASRGTGGFYGYTF.